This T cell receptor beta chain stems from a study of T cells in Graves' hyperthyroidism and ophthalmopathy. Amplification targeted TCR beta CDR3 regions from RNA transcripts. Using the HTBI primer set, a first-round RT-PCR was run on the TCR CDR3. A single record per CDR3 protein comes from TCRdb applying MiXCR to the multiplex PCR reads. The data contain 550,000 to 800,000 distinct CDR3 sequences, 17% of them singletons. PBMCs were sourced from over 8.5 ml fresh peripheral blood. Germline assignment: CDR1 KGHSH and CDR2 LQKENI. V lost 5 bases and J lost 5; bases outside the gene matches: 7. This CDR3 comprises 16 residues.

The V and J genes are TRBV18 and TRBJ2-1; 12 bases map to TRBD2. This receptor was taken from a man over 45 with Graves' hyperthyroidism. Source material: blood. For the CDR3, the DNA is TGTGCCAGCTCAACCGGACTAGCGGGGAACAACAATGAGCAGTTCTTC. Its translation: CASSTGLAGNNNEQFF.